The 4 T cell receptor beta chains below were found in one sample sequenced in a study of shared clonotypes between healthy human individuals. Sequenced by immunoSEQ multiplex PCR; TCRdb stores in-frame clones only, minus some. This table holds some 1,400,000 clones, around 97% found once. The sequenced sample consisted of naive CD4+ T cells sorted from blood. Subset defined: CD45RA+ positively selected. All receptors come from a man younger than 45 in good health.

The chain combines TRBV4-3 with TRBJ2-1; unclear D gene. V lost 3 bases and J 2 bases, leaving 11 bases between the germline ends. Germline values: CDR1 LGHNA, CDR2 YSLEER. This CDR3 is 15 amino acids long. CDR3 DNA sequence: TGCGCCAGCAGCCACGAGAAGCAGACCTACAATGAGCAGTTCTTC. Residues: CASSHEKQTYNEQFF.

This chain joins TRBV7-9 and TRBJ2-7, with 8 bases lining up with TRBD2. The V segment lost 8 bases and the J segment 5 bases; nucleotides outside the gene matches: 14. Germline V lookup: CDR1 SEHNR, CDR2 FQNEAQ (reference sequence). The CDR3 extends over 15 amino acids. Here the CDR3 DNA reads TGTGCCAGCGGCACGGGGGGGACTAGGATCCACGAGCAGTACTTC. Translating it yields CASGTGGTRIHEQYF.

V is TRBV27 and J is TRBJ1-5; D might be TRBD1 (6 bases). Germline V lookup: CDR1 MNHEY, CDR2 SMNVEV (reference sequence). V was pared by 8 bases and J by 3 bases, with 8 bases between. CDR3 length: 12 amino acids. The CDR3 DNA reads TGTGCCAGCCGGGACAACAATCAGCCCCAGCATTTT. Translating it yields CASRDNNQPQHF.

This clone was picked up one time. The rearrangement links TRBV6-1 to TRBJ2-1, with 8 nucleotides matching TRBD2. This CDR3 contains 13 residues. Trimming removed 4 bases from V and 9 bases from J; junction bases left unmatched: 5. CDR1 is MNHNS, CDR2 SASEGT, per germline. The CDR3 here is CASSATSVSEQFF. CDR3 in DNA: TGTGCCAGCAGTGCGACTAGCGTCAGTGAGCAGTTCTTC.